The 32 T cell receptor beta chains below were found in one sample sequenced in a study of T-cell reconstitution after alpha-beta-depleted transplantation in children (dated by TCRdb to 2016 to 2017). The sample's treatment or condition label, in plain terms: allogeneic hematopoietic cell transplantation with graft depleted of TCRalphabeta T cells and CD19 B cells. Preparation of the library involved PCR. Sequenced on an Illumina HiSeq 2500. Molecular barcoding was employed in the preparation of TCR libraries, with unique molecular identifiers being used to normalize TCRbeta repertoire quantification. The public reads were reanalyzed by TCRdb: fastp trimming at Q25, MiXCR alignment, in-frame beta chains only. A single entry per CDR3 protein holds the most common genes and DNA from its merged rows. Counted in this sample were under 450,000 distinct CDR3 sequences; 15% to 20% of them appeared once. Under 30% of the sample is held by the ten biggest clonotypes.

Sequenced here: PBMCs, mostly from graft donor cells, sampled 360 days after TCRalphabeta/CD19-depleted stem cell transplant. Receptors originate from a boy under two years old who had a stem cell transplant for Wiskott-Aldrich syndrome, so the T cells may come from the graft donor.

A few counts support this clonotype. The chain couples TRBV6-2 or TRBV6-3 to TRBJ1-1; no clear D. This CDR3 is 13 amino acids long. Trimming removed 3 bases from V and 6 bases from J, with 11 bases in between. Germline V gene data show CDR1 as MNHEY and CDR2 as SVGEGT. CDR3 nucleotides: TGTGCCAGCAGTTATTGGTTTCGGGCTGAAGCTTTCTTT. Its protein product is CASSYWFRAEAFF.

V gene TRBV2 combines with J gene TRBJ1-6; perhaps TRBD1 as D (5 bases). Looked up from germline, CDR1 is SNHLY and CDR2 is FYNNEI. V was trimmed by 6 bases and J by 3 bases, leaving 12 bases between them. The CDR3 loop spans 15 amino acids. Here the CDR3 DNA reads TGTGCCAGCAGGGGGGTGGTTGTCTATAATTCACCCCTCCACTTT. It codes for CASRGVVVYNSPLHF.

This chain links TRBV27 with TRBJ2-1, with D unclear. The CDR3 totals 16 residues. In germline, CDR1 is MNHEY, CDR2 SMNVEV (reference sequence). Trimming shortened V by 2 bases and J by 0 bases, and 11 bases separated the two germline ends. The CDR3 protein is CASSLGVGTSYNEQFF. CDR3 DNA: TGTGCCAGCAGTTTAGGCGTTGGAACCTCCTACAATGAGCAGTTCTTC.

This clonotype was counted a few times. This chain joins TRBV7-2 and TRBJ2-2; D gene ambiguous. V was shortened by 3 bases and J by 2 bases, with 7 bases between the two germline ends. Germline V lookup: CDR1 SGHTA, CDR2 FQGNSA. The CDR3 runs to 14 residues. In nucleotides, the CDR3 is TGTGCCAGCAGCTTGGCACACAACACCGGGGAGCTGTTTTTT. This sequence encodes CASSLAHNTGELFF.

The chain recombines TRBV6-1 with TRBJ2-1; 12 bases are shared with TRBD1. Germline V gene lookup returns CDR1 MNHNS and CDR2 SASEGT. CDR3 length: 15 amino acids. V was clipped by 4 bases and J by 5 bases; unmatched bases: 3. The CDR3, as DNA: TGTGCCAGCAGTGCCCGGGACAGGGGGCACAATGAGCAGTTCTTC. Translation gives CASSARDRGHNEQFF.

This clonotype was counted only a few times. V and J are TRBV4-3 and TRBJ2-3, with D possibly matching TRBD2 (6 bases). Per germline, CDR1 LGHNA and CDR2 YSLEER. Trimming shortened V by 0 bases and J by 5 bases, and 15 bases separated the two germline ends. CDR3 length: 16 residues. This CDR3 reads CASSQEGEALGDTQYF. In nucleotides, the CDR3 is TGCGCCAGCAGCCAAGAAGGGGAGGCCCTTGGAGATACGCAGTATTTT.

This clonotype was detected a few times. As DNA, the CDR3 is TGCGCCAGCAGCCAAAATTCGGTGCGTGAGACCCAGTACTTC. It is translated as CASSQNSVRETQYF. This chain uses TRBV4-1 with TRBJ2-5, with unresolved D. The V and J ends lost 2 bases and 5 bases respectively, with 12 bases between them. The CDR3 sequence is 14 residues long. The germline gives CDR1 MGHRA, CDR2 YSYEKL.

This clonotype was detected only once. V usage is TRBV4-1 and J usage is TRBJ2-5, with 11 positions matching TRBD2. CDR1 and CDR2 from the germline V gene are MGHRA and YSYEKL. This CDR3 region has 16 residues. V lost 2 bases to trimming and J lost 4 bases; unmatched junction nucleotides: 6. The chain's CDR3 is CASSQRRLAGRETQYF. CDR3 nucleotide sequence: TGCGCCAGCAGCCAAAGGCGACTAGCGGGGCGAGAGACCCAGTACTTC.

V and J are TRBV5-5 and TRBJ2-7; the D gene is possibly TRBD1 (6 bases). V lost 3 bases and J lost 6, with 10 bases in between. CDR3 length: 12 amino acids. The germline CDR1 and CDR2 sequences are SGHKS and YYEKEE (reference sequence). The CDR3 is CASSSLRGEQYF. CDR3 coding DNA: TGTGCCAGCAGCTCGCTCAGGGGCGAGCAGTACTTC.

This clonotype was seen only a few times. The gene calls are TRBV20-1 and TRBJ2-3, with unresolved D. V shed 7 bases and J shed 2 bases, with 4 bases lying between them. The germline V gene has CDR1 DFQATT and CDR2 SNEGSKA (reference sequence). The CDR3 is 10 amino acids. CDR3 in DNA: TGCAGTGGGTACACAGATACGCAGTATTTT. It translates to CSGYTDTQYF.

In its sample, this clonotype was seen a few times. The rearrangement links TRBV29-1 to TRBJ2-5, with D possibly TRBD2 on 6 matching bases. V gave up 7 bases and J gave up 5 bases, with 17 bases separating them. The CDR3 covers 13 residues. Germline loops: CDR1 SQVTM, CDR2 ANQGSEA. CDR3 sequence reads: CSGGLMHVETQYF. The CDR3 nucleotides read TGCAGCGGGGGACTGATGCATGTGGAGACCCAGTACTTC.

This clonotype has more than one count but fewer than ten. The V gene is TRBV12-3 or TRBV12-4, the J gene TRBJ2-5; 8 bases map to TRBD2. V shed 6 bases, J shed 0 bases, and the junction held 9 bases outside the gene matches. This CDR3 has 16 residues. This chain's CDR3 is CASSQTSGLYQETQYF. DNA of the CDR3: TGTGCCAGCAGCCAAACTAGCGGATTGTACCAAGAGACCCAGTACTTC.

This chain connects TRBV12-3 or TRBV12-4 to TRBJ1-5, with unresolved D. The CDR3 is made up of 13 amino acids. The V gene lost 7 bases and the J gene lost 4 bases, with 11 bases spanning the gap. CDR3 nucleotides: TGTGCCAGCACTCCCGCGTTGAATCAGCCCCAGCATTTT. This codes for CASTPALNQPQHF.

This clonotype was observed a few times. The CDR3 bases are TGTGCCAGCAGCCGACAGTCTCACAGGGAAAAACTGTTTTTT. Translating gives CASSRQSHREKLFF. The chain is built from TRBV7-9 and TRBJ1-4; a weak D match, TRBD1 (5 bases). There are 14 residues in the CDR3. V shed 5 bases and J shed 8 bases, with 15 bases lying between them. The germline CDR1 and CDR2 sequences are SEHNR and FQNEAQ (reference sequence).

This clonotype turned up a few times. The V call is TRBV12-3 or TRBV12-4, the J call TRBJ2-7; 9 positions match TRBD2. This CDR3 comprises 16 residues. Germline trimming cut 5 bases from V and 1 base from J; bases unmatched to any gene: 9. Written as DNA, the CDR3 is TGTGCCAGCAGTGGACCGGGACTAGCCTATTCCTACGAGCAGTACTTC. This sequence encodes CASSGPGLAYSYEQYF.

This clonotype was detected a few times. The genes are TRBV20-1 and TRBJ2-1; 10 nucleotides match TRBD2. Germline CDR1 reads DFQATT; CDR2 reads SNEGSKA (reference sequence). V was clipped by 2 bases and J by 8 bases; unmatched bases: 6. The CDR3 covers 14 residues. CDR3 DNA: TGCAGTGCTAGATCCTGGACTAGCGGAGATGAGCAGTTCTTC. Translating it yields CSARSWTSGDEQFF.

This chain connects TRBV5-4 to TRBJ1-3; D call uncertain. Germline CDR1 is SGHNT and CDR2 is YYREEE (reference sequence). V lost 3 bases and J 2 bases, leaving 12 bases between the germline ends. The CDR3 loop spans 15 amino acids. DNA for the CDR3: TGTGCCAGCAGCTCATCCCAGGATGCTGGAAACACCATATATTTT. Translated, it gives CASSSSQDAGNTIYF.

This sequence joins TRBV15 and TRBJ1-1; D not certain. The CDR3 has 17 residues. The germline V and J ends were trimmed by 2 bases and 1 base, with 17 bases remaining between them. Germline CDR1 reads LNHNV; CDR2 reads YYDKDF (reference sequence). In DNA form, the CDR3 reads TGTGCCACCAGCAGAAAATTGGCGCGCCCCAGGAACACTGAAGCTTTCTTT. Its translation is CATSRKLARPRNTEAFF.

J is TRBJ1-1 and V is TRBV10-3; D is undetermined. This CDR3 spans 15 amino acids. Trimming removed 3 bases from V and 0 bases from J, with 11 bases in between. In germline, CDR1 is ENHRY, CDR2 SYGVKD. The CDR3 DNA follows: TGTGCCATCAGTGAATTCGGTCTCATGAACACTGAAGCTTTCTTT. Its protein product is CAISEFGLMNTEAFF.

This clonotype was observed a few times. J is TRBJ1-3 and V is TRBV2; D remains ambiguous. V lost 2 bases to trimming and J lost 0 bases, with 11 bases between them. Germline CDR1 SNHLY, CDR2 FYNNEI. The CDR3 has 16 amino acids. CDR3 region: CASSEYRAYSGNTIYF. The CDR3 bases are TGTGCCAGCAGTGAATACCGGGCCTACTCTGGAAACACCATATATTTT.

This clonotype was seen a handful of times. The chain carries TRBV4-1 and TRBJ2-2; tentative D call: TRBD1 (6 bases). The CDR3 length is 15 residues. V was clipped by 3 bases and J by 5 bases, with 13 bases between them. Germline CDR1 is MGHRA and CDR2 is YSYEKL. The DNA of the CDR3 is TGCGCCAGCAGCCACCCTCTTACAGGGACCGGGGAGCTGTTTTTT. Its protein is CASSHPLTGTGELFF.

This clonotype was picked up a small number of times. V and J are TRBV24-1 and TRBJ2-3, with TRBD1 matching over 8 bases. Germline V gene lookup returns CDR1 KGHDR and CDR2 SFDVKD. This CDR3 has 15 residues. The junction had 5 bases not matched to a gene; V was cut back by 5 bases and J by 2 bases. The CDR3 protein is CATSVPGQATDTQYF. The CDR3 coding sequence is TGTGCCACCAGTGTTCCGGGACAGGCCACAGATACGCAGTATTTT.

This clonotype came up a few times. The genes are TRBV6-1 and TRBJ2-3, with D perhaps TRBD2 (6 bases). Trimming shortened V by 0 bases and J by 7 bases, and 11 bases separated the two germline ends. Looked up from germline, CDR1 is MNHNS and CDR2 is SASEGT. CDR3 length: 14 residues. The CDR3 DNA reads as TGTGCCAGCAGTGAAGCGGGGGGTTTAAATACGCAGTATTTT. Translating it yields CASSEAGGLNTQYF.

This clonotype was observed a handful of times. The chain recombines TRBV29-1 with TRBJ2-1; 13 nucleotides line up with TRBD2. The ends lost 6 bases at V and 4 bases at J; junction bases unmatched: 9. CDR1 SQVTM and CDR2 ANQGSEA come from the germline V gene. The CDR3 is made up of 16 amino acids. CDR3 sequence (DNA): TGCAGCGTACGGACTAGCGGGAGTGTATGGTACAATGAGCAGTTCTTC. Amino acid sequence: CSVRTSGSVWYNEQFF.

V usage is TRBV5-1 and J usage is TRBJ2-5; D possibly matches TRBD1 or TRBD2 (6 bases each). The CDR3 loop spans 13 amino acids. Trimming pared 4 bases from V and 5 bases from J, leaving 12 bases between. Per germline, CDR1 SGHRS and CDR2 YFSETQ. In DNA form, the CDR3 reads TGCGCCAGCAGCCCGGGGGCGGGGGAGACCCAGTACTTC. It yields the protein CASSPGAGETQYF.

This clonotype was found a few times. The chain combines TRBV28 with TRBJ2-5; D is unresolved. The CDR3 length is 12 residues. The germline V and J ends were trimmed by 3 bases and 4 bases, with 6 bases remaining between them. Looked up from germline, CDR1 is MDHEN and CDR2 is SYDVKM. The CDR3 DNA reads TGTGCCAGCAGTTTGATGGGAGAGACCCAGTACTTC. This gives the protein CASSLMGETQYF.

The rearrangement joins TRBV19 to TRBJ2-7, with a weak D call TRBD1 (5 bases). Germline loops: CDR1 LNHDA, CDR2 SQIVND (reference sequence). This CDR3 contains 14 residues. The V and J ends lost 1 base and 5 bases respectively, with 12 bases between them. The CDR3 DNA sequence: TGTGCCAGTAGTATAGGAGCCGTAGGGGACGAGCAGTACTTC. This gives the protein CASSIGAVGDEQYF.

This clonotype occurred a few times. This chain uses TRBV20-1 with TRBJ2-7; 7 bases align to TRBD1. The CDR3 spans 13 residues. Germline loops: CDR1 DFQATT, CDR2 SNEGSKA (reference sequence). The CDR3 loop is CRPQGTDFYEQYF. Written as DNA, the CDR3 is TGCCGGCCTCAGGGGACAGACTTTTACGAGCAGTACTTC.

This clonotype was counted a few times. The chain employs TRBV6-1 and TRBJ2-7, with no clear D. Germline V gene data show CDR1 as MNHNS and CDR2 as SASEGT. The ends were cut back, 6 bases at V and 2 bases at J, with 17 bases in the middle. This CDR3 has 15 amino acids. CDR3: CASRAVGDPTYEQYF. CDR3 coding DNA: TGTGCCAGCAGGGCTGTCGGCGACCCGACCTACGAGCAGTACTTC.

J is TRBJ2-1 and V is TRBV20-1; the match to TRBD2 covers 7 bases. Looked up from germline, CDR1 is DFQATT and CDR2 is SNEGSKA (reference sequence). J was trimmed by 0 bases and V by 2 bases; bases with no gene match: 7. CDR3 size: 16 residues. CDR3 region: CSARWASGPSYNEQFF. CDR3 DNA sequence: TGCAGTGCTAGATGGGCTAGCGGTCCCTCCTACAATGAGCAGTTCTTC.

This clonotype has more than one count but fewer than ten. This sequence joins TRBV13 and TRBJ2-7, with TRBD1 as a possible D gene (6 bases). The V and J ends lost 1 base and 3 bases respectively, with 16 bases between them. This CDR3 comprises 16 residues. Germline CDR1 reads PRHDT; CDR2 reads FYEKMQ (reference sequence). The CDR3 DNA follows: TGTGCCAGCAGCTTAGCCCTTCCGACAGGTAGCTACGAGCAGTACTTC. Translation gives CASSLALPTGSYEQYF.

This sequence joins TRBV5-1 and TRBJ2-3; the match to TRBD2 covers 12 bases. In germline, CDR1 is SGHRS, CDR2 YFSETQ. The CDR3 covers 16 residues. With 4 bases clipped from V and 3 bases from J, the junction kept 6 bases outside the gene matches. CDR3: CASSILAGGRTDTQYF. The CDR3 DNA follows: TGCGCCAGCAGCATACTAGCGGGGGGAAGGACAGATACGCAGTATTTT.